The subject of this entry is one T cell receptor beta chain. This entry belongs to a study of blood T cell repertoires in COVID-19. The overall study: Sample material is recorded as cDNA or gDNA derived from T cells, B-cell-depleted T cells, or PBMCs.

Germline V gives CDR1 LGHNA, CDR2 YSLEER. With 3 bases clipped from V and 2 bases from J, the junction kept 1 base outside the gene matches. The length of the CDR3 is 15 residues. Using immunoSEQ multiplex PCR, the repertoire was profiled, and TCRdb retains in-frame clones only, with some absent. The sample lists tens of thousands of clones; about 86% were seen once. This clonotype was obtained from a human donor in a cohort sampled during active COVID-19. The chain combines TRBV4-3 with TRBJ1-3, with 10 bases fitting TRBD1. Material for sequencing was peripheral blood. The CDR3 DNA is TGCGCCAGCAGCCAGACAGGGGGCGCTGGAAACACCATATATTTT. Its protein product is CASSQTGGAGNTIYF.